These 27 T cell receptor beta chains came from one sample sequenced in a study of blood T cell repertoires in COVID-19 (TCRdb year 2020). Library prep was done by the immunoSEQ multiplex PCR assay. The immuneACCESS repertoire file appears here via TCRdb, limited to in-frame rearrangements. These files lack a portion of the clones; in checked studies, under half of the deficit traces to unresolved V genes, and the cause of the others is not known. The sample yields almost 500,000 clones; around nine tenths were counted once. The ten biggest clones cover 6.5% to 8.5% of the sample. The sequencing input was PBMCs or T cells enriched from blood (not recorded which). The receptor set was obtained from a woman aged 55-69 years who had recovered from COVID-19.

This clone was seen just once. The V and J genes are TRBV5-1 and TRBJ1-1; D ambiguous. The germline V gene has CDR1 SGHRS and CDR2 YFSETQ. Trimming removed 0 bases from V and 10 bases from J, with 19 bases in between. The CDR3 is made up of 15 amino acids. CDR3 DNA sequence: TGCGCCAGCAGCTTGGACGTGGGCCGCCCAATGGGAGCTTTCTTT. Its protein product is CASSLDVGRPMGAFF.

This sequence joins TRBV5-1 and TRBJ1-1; possible D gene TRBD1, 6 bases. This CDR3 is built from 15 residues. The germline V gene encodes CDR1 SGHRS and CDR2 YFSETQ. V was pared by 0 bases and J by 0 bases, with 9 bases between. CDR3 coding DNA: TGCGCCAGCAGCTTGGTGGACAGCCTGAACACTGAAGCTTTCTTT. Translating gives CASSLVDSLNTEAFF.

The chain is built from TRBV15 and TRBJ1-3; D remains unclear. The CDR3 sequence is 16 residues long. Germline CDR1 LNHNV, CDR2 YYDKDF (reference sequence). Trimming pared 0 bases from V and 2 bases from J, leaving 11 bases between. The CDR3, as DNA: TGTGCCACCAGCAGAGAGTCAGGTGCTCCTGGAAACACCATATATTTT. As protein: CATSRESGAPGNTIYF.

The V gene is TRBV18, the J gene TRBJ1-1; tentatively, D is TRBD1 (6 bases). Trimming cost V 3 bases and J 5 bases, with 16 bases left between them. Germline lookup yields CDR1 KGHSH and CDR2 LQKENI. This CDR3 spans 15 amino acids. The CDR3 reads CASSPKQGSSTEAFF. The CDR3 DNA reads TGTGCCAGCTCACCGAAACAGGGTTCGTCGACTGAAGCTTTCTTT.

V gene TRBV30 combines with J gene TRBJ1-1, with 9 positions matching TRBD1. V lost 2 bases and J lost 5; bases outside the gene matches: 9. The germline gives CDR1 GTSNPN, CDR2 SVGIG (reference sequence). The CDR3 spans 15 residues. The CDR3 protein is CAWSTHRGRLTEAFF. CDR3 nucleotides: TGTGCCTGGAGTACGCACAGGGGGCGATTGACTGAAGCTTTCTTT.

This clone came up a few times. V is TRBV5-6 and J is TRBJ2-7, with no clear D. With 4 bases removed from V and 1 base from J, the gap between germline ends came to 15 bases. The length of the CDR3 is 15 residues. Germline V CDR1 and CDR2: SGHDT, YYEEEE. CDR3 protein: CASSLTPLPSYEQYV. CDR3 sequence (DNA): TGTGCCAGCAGCCTCACACCGTTACCTTCCTACGAGCAGTACGTC.

The rearrangement joins TRBV27 to TRBJ1-1; D is possibly TRBD1 (6 bases). The germline gives CDR1 MNHEY, CDR2 SMNVEV (reference sequence). The CDR3 length is 15 residues. V lost 4 bases and J lost 1, with 13 bases in between. CDR3 in DNA: TGTGCCAGCAGTTCCCACGGGACAACGAACACTGAAGCTTTCTTT. Its translation is CASSSHGTTNTEAFF.

This chain connects TRBV11-3 to TRBJ2-3, with a possible D match to TRBD2 (6 bases). This CDR3 has 16 amino acids. V was clipped by 4 bases and J by 2 bases, with 16 bases between them. CDR1 is SGHNT, CDR2 YENEEA, per germline. The CDR3, as DNA: TGTGCCAGCAGCTCGAAAACTAGCAGAGACACAGATACGCAGTATTTT. It yields the protein CASSSKTSRDTDTQYF.

The chain uses TRBV28 and TRBJ1-3, with D possibly matching TRBD1 (5 bases). Trimming removed 6 bases from V and 0 bases from J, with 15 bases in between. Germline assignment: CDR1 MDHEN and CDR2 SYDVKM. This CDR3 is 16 amino acids long. CDR3 region: CASSQDTLDSGNTIYF. The CDR3 DNA reads TGTGCCAGCAGCCAGGACACCCTTGACTCTGGAAACACCATATATTTT.

The chain couples TRBV25-1 to TRBJ2-2; TRBD2 is a possible D gene (5 bases). V was shortened by 7 bases and J by 5 bases, with 8 bases between the two germline ends. CDR3 length equals 12 residues. Per the germline V gene, CDR1 is MGHDK and CDR2 is SYGVNS. The CDR3 reads CASNSGTGELFF. The CDR3 nucleotides are TGTGCCAGCAATTCGGGGACCGGGGAGCTGTTTTTT.

The rearrangement links TRBV27 to TRBJ2-3; the D gene is possibly TRBD2 (7 bases). The CDR3 spans 16 residues. Germline V CDR1 and CDR2: MNHEY, SMNVEV (reference sequence). Trimming took off 8 bases at V and 9 bases at J, with 27 bases between the two ends. This CDR3 reads CASYLRGGGGTGTQYF. The CDR3 DNA sequence: TGTGCCAGCTACCTAAGGGGAGGGGGTGGGACCGGGACGCAGTATTTT.

The V gene is TRBV3-1 (or the pseudogene TRBV3-2), the J gene TRBJ2-1; the match to TRBD1 covers 10 bases. Germline CDR1 and CDR2: LGHDT and YNNKEL (reference sequence). This CDR3 is built from 15 residues. With V trimmed by 4 bases and J by 7 bases, 7 bases remained unmatched. The CDR3 loop reads CASSPGTGVRNEQFF. In nucleotides, the CDR3 is TGTGCCAGCAGCCCCGGGACAGGGGTTCGGAATGAGCAGTTCTTC.

V and J are TRBV5-1 and TRBJ2-2; tentatively, D is TRBD1 (6 bases). The germline V gene has CDR1 SGHRS and CDR2 YFSETQ. The length of the CDR3 is 15 residues. V gave up 0 bases and J gave up 6 bases, with 12 bases separating them. The CDR3 spells CASSLDVGASGELFF. Written as DNA, the CDR3 is TGCGCCAGCAGCTTGGATGTGGGGGCTTCCGGGGAGCTGTTTTTT.

The rearrangement joins TRBV4-1 to TRBJ2-3, with 8 nucleotides matching TRBD2. CDR1 and CDR2 from the germline V gene are MGHRA and YSYEKL. V shed 0 bases, J shed 4 bases, and the junction held 6 bases outside the gene matches. The CDR3 has 16 amino acids. The CDR3 nucleotides are TGCGCCAGCAGCCAAGATACGGCGGGGGGAGCAGATACGCAGTATTTT. It yields the protein CASSQDTAGGADTQYF.

The chain uses TRBV30 and TRBJ1-2; D call uncertain. Germline V gives CDR1 GTSNPN, CDR2 SVGIG (reference sequence). The CDR3 consists of 13 residues. With 0 bases removed from V and 1 base from J, the gap between germline ends came to 6 bases. The CDR3 DNA sequence: TGTGCCTGGAGTGTCATACTTAACTATGGCTACACCTTC. Protein product: CAWSVILNYGYTF.

The chain carries TRBV7-2 and TRBJ1-2; D is uncertain. From germline, CDR1 is SGHTA and CDR2 FQGNSA. The CDR3 is made up of 14 amino acids. Between the trimmed V and J ends, which lost 1 base and 2 bases, there was a span of 8 bases. The CDR3 bases are TGTGCCAGCAGCTTAGGGACTTTCAACTATGGCTACACCTTC. It is translated as CASSLGTFNYGYTF.

The sample holds one count of this clone. This rearrangement joins TRBV9 to TRBJ1-1; D is unclear. Trimming pared 4 bases from V and 1 base from J, leaving 17 bases between. CDR3 length: 16 residues. Germline loops: CDR1 SGDLS, CDR2 YYNGEE. The CDR3 here is CASSPQVILGNTEAFF. The CDR3 DNA is TGTGCCAGCAGCCCCCAGGTCATTCTTGGGAACACTGAAGCTTTCTTT.

The V and J genes are TRBV3-1 (or the pseudogene TRBV3-2) and TRBJ1-2; 8 bases agree with TRBD1. After removal of 3 bases from V and 8 bases from J, the junction contained 5 bases not matched to a gene. Germline V CDR1 and CDR2: LGHDT, YNNKEL (reference sequence). This CDR3 spans 13 amino acids. The CDR3 loop is CASSHRTGQGYTF. CDR3 nucleotides: TGTGCCAGCAGCCACCGGACAGGGCAGGGCTACACCTTC.

The J gene is TRBJ2-2, the V gene TRBV24-1; 9 bases map to TRBD1. Germline CDR1 is KGHDR and CDR2 is SFDVKD. With 11 bases clipped from V and 1 base from J, the junction kept 10 bases outside the gene matches. The CDR3 is made up of 16 amino acids. In nucleotides, the CDR3 is TGTGCCATCGAACCCCGGGACAGGGTGAACACCGGGGAGCTGTTTTTT. It codes for CAIEPRDRVNTGELFF.

V usage is TRBV18 and J usage is TRBJ1-3, with D unclear. The CDR3 runs 13 residues. CDR1 is KGHSH, CDR2 LQKENI, per germline. Deletions cut 2 bases from V and 3 bases from J, with 5 bases between. CDR3 sequence: CASSPNSGNTIYF. In DNA, the CDR3 is TGTGCCAGCTCACCAAACAGTGGAAACACCATATATTTT.

The rearrangement uses TRBV28 and TRBJ2-5, with D perhaps matching TRBD1 (5 bases). Trimming took 2 bases from V and 0 from J, leaving 10 bases between them. Germline V CDR1 and CDR2: MDHEN, SYDVKM. This CDR3 comprises 15 residues. CDR3 bases: TGTGCCAGCAGTTTACAGGACATAGACCAAGAGACCCAGTACTTC. This translates into CASSLQDIDQETQYF. Filled out from reference TRBV28 and TRBJ2-5, the complete variable domain reads DVKVTQSSRYLVKRTGEKVFLECVQDMDHENMFWYRQDPGLGLRLIYFSYDVKMKEKGDIPEGYSVSREKKERFSLILESASTNQTSMYLCASSLQDIDQETQYFGPGTRLLVL.

The chain uses TRBV6-2 or TRBV6-3 and TRBJ1-2, with 10 bases fitting TRBD1. The CDR3 has 16 amino acids. Germline CDR1 and CDR2: MNHEY and SVGEGT. Trimming removed 5 bases from V and 4 bases from J; junction bases left unmatched: 10. In nucleotides, the CDR3 is TGTGCCAGCAGTCGGATGGGGACAGGGGCGACCTATGGCTACACCTTC. It specifies CASSRMGTGATYGYTF.

J is TRBJ1-1 and V is TRBV5-1; the match to TRBD1 covers 7 bases. The CDR3 runs to 15 residues. With V trimmed by 0 bases and J by 6 bases, 8 bases remained unmatched. Germline V CDR1 and CDR2: SGHRS, YFSETQ. The CDR3 protein is CASSLESRGIAEAFF. The CDR3 DNA reads TGCGCCAGCAGCTTGGAGAGCAGGGGGATTGCTGAAGCTTTCTTT. The full variable domain, in which reference TRBV5-1 and TRBJ1-1 provide the parts outside the CDR3, is KAGVTQTPRYLIKTRGQQVTLSCSPISGHRSVSWYQQTPGQGLQFLFEYFSETQRNKGNFPGRFSGRQFSNSRSEMNVSTLELGDSALYLCASSLESRGIAEAFFGQGTRLTVV.

This chain uses TRBV18 with TRBJ1-1; a possible D gene is TRBD1 (6 bases). The germline V and J ends were trimmed by 10 bases and 0 bases, with 12 bases remaining between them. CDR1 is KGHSH, CDR2 LQKENI, per germline. This CDR3 region has 13 residues. CDR3 region: CATKDSMNTEAFF. The CDR3 bases are TGTGCCACCAAGGACAGCATGAACACTGAAGCTTTCTTT.

This rearrangement joins TRBV3-1 (or the pseudogene TRBV3-2) to TRBJ1-6; 10 positions match TRBD1. Trimming at V came to 4 bases and at J to 9 bases, leaving 3 bases not matched to a gene. The CDR3 runs 14 residues. Germline CDR1 reads LGHDT; CDR2 reads YNNKEL (reference sequence). The CDR3 coding sequence is TGTGCCAGCAGCCTCCGGGACAGGGGTTCACCCCTCCACTTT. Translated, it gives CASSLRDRGSPLHF.

This clone occurred a few times. V and J are TRBV4-2 and TRBJ1-1; the match to TRBD1 covers 10 bases. Germline lookup yields CDR1 LGHNA and CDR2 YNFKEQ. The CDR3 runs 17 residues. With 5 bases clipped from V and 8 bases from J, the junction kept 17 bases outside the gene matches. The DNA for the CDR3 is TGTGCCAGCAGCAAGACAGGGGGCTCTCTCGGCTCCATCGAAGCTTTCTTT. Protein: CASSKTGGSLGSIEAFF.

CDR3 bases: TGTGCCAGTAGTATCGACGGGGACAGAAACACCATATATTTT. Residues: CASSIDGDRNTIYF. The chain couples TRBV19 to TRBJ1-3; D may be TRBD1 (6 bases). Between the trimmed V and J ends, which lost 3 bases and 5 bases, there was a span of 11 bases. CDR1 and CDR2 from the germline V gene are LNHDA and SQIVND (reference sequence). CDR3 size: 14 residues.